The clone carrying this T cell receptor (beta chain) was detected ten times or more. No cell fractionation was done, so the repertoire covers all unsorted peripheral blood T cells. Approximately 11 uninfected healthy donors were sampled as controls, four sampled twice 2 to 3 months apart. Reverse transcription used approximately 500 ng RNA and constant-region primers for alpha and beta. Each of the alpha and beta chains got its own library through chain-specific third strand synthesis with indices. The cDNA received a 5' RACE adapter containing a random hexamer plus an SP2 sequencing primer site. Via MiXCR, TCRdb re-called the 5' RACE reads, giving one row per CDR3 protein. This sample has about 15,000 distinct CDR3 sequences, with 5% to 6.5% found just once. V lost 0 bases to trimming and J lost 0 bases, with 8 bases between them. CDR1 and CDR2 (germline): LGHNA, YSLEER. This CDR3 has 15 residues.

This sample is drawn from a study of HIV-infected patients and healthy controls. The source is an adult in good health. Sequencing used blood. This chain uses TRBV4-3 with TRBJ1-1, with D unclear. The CDR3 here is CASSQEYTMNTEAFF. For the CDR3, the DNA is TGCGCCAGCAGCCAAGAGTACACAATGAACACTGAAGCTTTCTTT.